Listed below are T cell receptor beta chains from one sample, sequenced in a study of blood T cell repertoires in COVID-19. The data were produced by immunoSEQ multiplex PCR, yet TCRdb's version contains in-frame clones alone and is incomplete. The sample lists about 370,000 clones, about 90% seen once, with approximately 3% in the top ten. The sample consisted of peripheral blood. The receptors originated from a woman in her twenties or thirties with COVID-19, enrolled during active disease. CDR3s include the opening cysteine and the closing phenylalanine or tryptophan. D genes are given only for firm matches. Part of the rows lack a size; the others show once, few, many or a class for expanded clones.

length	D	size	J	V	CDR3	DNA
14	NA	NA	TRBJ2-3	TRBV5-1	CASSPGRGTDTQYF	TGCGCCAGCAGCCCGGGGAGGGGGACAGATACGCAGTATTTT
15	NA	NA	TRBJ2-5	TRBV11-2	CASSLDSESWETQYF	TGTGCCAGCAGCTTAGACAGCGAGTCGTGGGAGACCCAGTACTTC
13	NA	NA	TRBJ1-2	TRBV19	CASSTQGRDGYTF	TGTGCCAGTAGTACCCAGGGTAGAGATGGCTACACCTTC
18	TRBD2	NA	TRBJ2-5	TRBV27	CASSSTRRVSGSWETQYF	TGTGCCAGCAGTTCTACCCGGAGGGTTAGCGGGAGTTGGGAGACCCAGTACTTC
15	NA	NA	TRBJ2-5	TRBV27	CASSSVTGYQETQYF	TGTGCCAGCAGTTCAGTAACAGGCTACCAAGAGACCCAGTACTTC
15	TRBD1	NA	TRBJ1-1	TRBV14	CASSQLTGVNTEAFF	TGTGCCAGCAGCCAGTTAACAGGGGTGAACACTGAAGCTTTCTTT
24	NA	NA	TRBJ2-3	TRBV7-5	CARSLARAGGPERTPGGYTDTQYF	TGTGCCAGAAGCTTAGCCCGAGCGGGAGGGCCCGAACGGACCCCGGGGGGATACACAGATACGCAGTATTTT
16	TRBD2	NA	TRBJ2-2	TRBV27	CASSSLASGSTGELFF	TGTGCCAGCAGTTCTCTCGCTAGCGGGAGTACCGGGGAGCTGTTTTTT
16	NA	NA	TRBJ2-3	TRBV7-9	CASSPPWTRGTDTQYF	TGTGCCAGCAGCCCCCCTTGGACACGAGGCACAGATACGCAGTATTTT
15	NA	NA	TRBJ2-7	TRBV5-1	CASSWGDQGTLEQYF	TGCGCCAGCAGCTGGGGGGATCAGGGAACCCTCGAGCAGTACTTC
12	NA	NA	TRBJ2-1	TRBV6-2/TRBV6-3	CASSLAIHEQFF	TGTGCCAGCAGCTTAGCAATCCATGAGCAGTTCTTC
15	NA	NA	TRBJ2-1	TRBV10-2	CASRYSTSRGNEQFF	TGCGCCAGCAGATACTCGACTAGTAGGGGCAATGAGCAGTTCTTC
11	NA	NA	TRBJ1-1	TRBV20-1	CSAEGRPGAFF	TGCAGTGCTGAGGGCCGACCTGGGGCTTTCTTT
18	TRBD1	few	TRBJ1-3	TRBV27	CASSLSPPTGSSGNTIYF	TGTGCCAGCAGTTTATCGCCTCCGACAGGGAGCTCTGGAAACACCATATATTTT
17	TRBD2	NA	TRBJ2-5	TRBV4-1	CASSQDYGGAVGETQYF	TGCGCCAGCAGCCAAGATTACGGGGGGGCGGTGGGAGAGACCCAGTACTTC
14	TRBD1	NA	TRBJ1-1	TRBV3-1/TRBV3-2	CASSSGTVNTEAFF	TGTGCCAGCAGCTCCGGGACAGTTAACACTGAAGCTTTCTTT
19	NA	NA	TRBJ1-2	TRBV4-1	CASSQAVRQTTRAGGGYTF	TGCGCCAGCAGCCAAGCTGTGAGGCAGACCACCCGCGCGGGGGGGGGCTACACCTTC
15	NA	NA	TRBJ2-3	TRBV6-1	CASSERGAFTDTQYF	TGTGCCAGCAGTGAACGGGGGGCGTTCACAGATACGCAGTATTTT
14	NA	once	TRBJ1-2	TRBV5-1	CASSGWQDNYGYTF	TGCGCCAGCAGCGGGTGGCAGGATAACTATGGCTACACCTTC
14	TRBD1	NA	TRBJ2-2	TRBV6-5	CASQDRVGTGELFF	TGTGCCAGCCAAGACAGGGTTGGCACCGGGGAGCTGTTTTTT
13	NA	once	TRBJ1-5	TRBV6-5	CASQGRLNQPQHF	TGTGCCAGCCAGGGGCGACTCAATCAGCCCCAGCATTTT
14	NA	NA	TRBJ2-2	TRBV7-9	CASSHTRNTGELFF	TGTGCCAGCAGCCATACTAGGAACACCGGGGAGCTGTTTTTT
16	NA	NA	TRBJ1-5	TRBV6-2/TRBV6-3	CASSYSRVGGNQPQHF	TGTGCCAGCAGTTACTCCAGGGTAGGTGGCAATCAGCCCCAGCATTTT
13	TRBD1	once	TRBJ1-2	TRBV2	CASSVTGGYGYTF	TGTGCCAGCAGTGTCACAGGGGGCTACGGCTACACCTTC
14	TRBD2	NA	TRBJ2-7	TRBV27	CASRPAGGAYEQYF	TGTGCCAGCCGCCCAGCGGGGGGCGCCTACGAGCAGTACTTC
15	TRBD2	NA	TRBJ2-3	TRBV6-4	CASSDLAGGTDTQYF	TGTGCCAGCAGTGACCTAGCGGGGGGCACAGATACGCAGTATTTT
15	TRBD2	NA	TRBJ2-1	TRBV7-9	CASSLGTSGYNEQFF	TGTGCCAGCAGCTTGGGGACTAGCGGTTACAATGAGCAGTTCTTC
17	NA	NA	TRBJ1-4	TRBV19	CASSKVQGASGGEKLFF	TGTGCCAGTAGTAAAGTCCAAGGAGCGTCAGGAGGGGAAAAACTGTTTTTT
15	TRBD2	once	TRBJ2-3	TRBV9	CASSVGIDGGDTQYF	TGTGCCAGCAGCGTAGGAATAGACGGGGGGGATACGCAGTATTTT
16	NA	NA	TRBJ2-2	TRBV27	CASSFSRLGNTGELFF	TGTGCCAGCAGTTTCTCCCGACTTGGGAACACCGGGGAGCTGTTTTTT
14	NA	NA	TRBJ2-7	TRBV10-3	CAISDTRISYEQYF	TGTGCCATCAGTGACACCAGGATTTCCTACGAGCAGTACTTC
15	NA	NA	TRBJ2-3	TRBV11-2	CASSPRTESTDTQYF	TGTGCCAGCAGCCCCCGGACAGAAAGCACAGATACGCAGTATTTT
13	TRBD1	once	TRBJ2-2	TRBV10-2	CASRGQGGGELFF	TGCGCCAGCAGGGGACAGGGAGGCGGGGAGCTGTTTTTT
14	NA	NA	TRBJ2-3	TRBV19	CASRRTGRADTQYF	TGTGCCAGTAGAAGGACAGGGAGGGCAGATACGCAGTATTTT
15	TRBD2	NA	TRBJ2-1	TRBV5-6	CASSLWGGTTNEQFF	TGTGCCAGCAGCTTGTGGGGTGGGACTACCAATGAGCAGTTCTTC
14	NA	few	TRBJ2-3	TRBV18	CASSRSGDTDTQYF	TGTGCCAGCTCACGCTCAGGGGACACAGATACGCAGTATTTT
16	TRBD2	NA	TRBJ2-7	TRBV11-2	CASSFPPRGGSYEQYF	TGTGCCAGCAGCTTCCCCCCCCGCGGGGGCTCCTACGAGCAGTACTTC
15	TRBD2	NA	TRBJ2-3	TRBV7-2	CASSLYRGGTDTQYF	TGTGCCAGCAGCTTATACCGGGGGGGCACAGATACGCAGTATTTT
15	NA	once	TRBJ2-1	TRBV18	CASSPNPRSYNEQFF	TGTGCCAGCTCACCGAACCCCCGGTCCTACAATGAGCAGTTCTTC
15	NA	NA	TRBJ1-1	TRBV5-4	CASSPKRTGNTEAFF	TGTGCCAGCAGCCCAAAACGAACAGGGAACACTGAAGCTTTCTTT
16	NA	NA	TRBJ2-1	TRBV5-5	CASSLSRQGDSDEQFF	TGTGCCAGCAGCTTAAGTCGGCAGGGGGACTCGGATGAGCAGTTCTTC
12	NA	NA	TRBJ2-1	TRBV2	CASSEQAYEQFF	TGTGCCAGCAGTGAGCAGGCCTATGAGCAGTTCTTC
16	TRBD2	NA	TRBJ2-2	TRBV9	CASSFRTSGIAGELFF	TGTGCCAGCAGCTTCCGGACTAGCGGAATCGCCGGGGAGCTGTTTTTT
15	TRBD2	NA	TRBJ2-3	TRBV10-3	CAIRRTSGSQDTQYF	TGTGCCATCAGGAGGACTAGCGGGAGTCAAGATACGCAGTATTTT
14	NA	NA	TRBJ2-3	TRBV3-1/TRBV3-2	CASSQDPSSDTQYF	TGTGCCAGCAGCCAAGATCCCTCTTCAGATACGCAGTATTTT
15	TRBD1	NA	TRBJ2-7	TRBV6-2/TRBV6-3	CASSYLGQGAYEQYF	TGTGCCAGCAGTTACCTCGGACAGGGGGCTTACGAGCAGTACTTC